Below are 6 T cell receptor beta chains sequenced from a single sample in a study of siplizumab effects on memory and regulatory T cells (dated by TCRdb to between 2018 and 2021). The library was built by means of the immunoSEQ multiplex PCR assay. This is the immuneACCESS table as TCRdb keeps it, with only in-frame sequences that have V and J called. A part of the clones is gone; compared with another copy, unresolved V genes explain less than half, and the rest is unexplained. The sample has more than 85,000 clones on record, about 87% of them singletons. The ten most abundant clones make up about 16% of the sample. The specimen was CD4+ T cells sorted from blood. The source is a human donor in good health.

The rearrangement joins TRBV6-5 to TRBJ1-5; D is uncertain. Per the germline V gene, CDR1 is MNHEY and CDR2 is SVGAGI. The length of the CDR3 is 13 residues. The V and J ends lost 5 bases and 0 bases respectively, with 5 bases between them. Here the CDR3 reads CASSQNSNQPQHF. The CDR3 nucleotides are TGTGCCAGCAGTCAGAATAGCAATCAGCCCCAGCATTTT.

This chain connects TRBV7-2 to TRBJ2-2; maybe TRBD2 (6 bases). The germline V and J ends were trimmed by 5 bases and 0 bases, with 10 bases remaining between them. The CDR3 is made up of 15 amino acids. Germline assignment: CDR1 SGHTA and CDR2 FQGNSA. CDR3 DNA: TGTGCCAGCAGCCTCAGCGGGTCGAACACCGGGGAGCTGTTTTTT. Encoded protein: CASSLSGSNTGELFF.

The chain has TRBV29-1 and TRBJ2-2; D is perhaps TRBD1 or TRBD2 (6 bases each). V was shortened by 4 bases and J by 3 bases, with 9 bases between the two germline ends. The CDR3 spans 13 residues. Germline assignment: CDR1 SQVTM and CDR2 ANQGSEA. The CDR3 sequence is CSVGRGYTGELFF. CDR3 DNA sequence: TGCAGCGTTGGGAGGGGGTACACCGGGGAGCTGTTTTTT.

The chain recombines TRBV5-5 with TRBJ2-3; D is perhaps TRBD1 or TRBD2 (5 bases each). This CDR3 is built from 14 residues. From germline, CDR1 is SGHKS and CDR2 YYEKEE (reference sequence). V was pared by 4 bases and J by 1 base, with 10 bases between. CDR3 nucleotide sequence: TGTGCCAGCAGCAGGGACCTTCGCACAGATACGCAGTATTTT. Protein sequence: CASSRDLRTDTQYF.

This rearrangement joins TRBV9 to TRBJ1-6; D is possibly TRBD1 (5 bases). The germline gives CDR1 SGDLS, CDR2 YYNGEE. V was cut by 2 bases and J by 12 bases, with 12 bases left in between. The CDR3 loop spans 13 amino acids. CDR3: CASSVGLGRPLHF. The CDR3 DNA is TGTGCCAGCAGCGTTGGTCTGGGGCGACCCCTCCACTTT.

V and J are TRBV7-2 and TRBJ2-2, with D unclear. V was clipped by 7 bases and J by 2 bases, with 14 bases between them. The CDR3 spans 15 residues. The germline gives CDR1 SGHTA, CDR2 FQGNSA. The CDR3 bases are TGTGCCAGCAAAGAGTCTGGGTTTAACACCGGGGAGCTGTTTTTT. This sequence encodes CASKESGFNTGELFF.